The rows below give T cell receptor beta chains drawn from one sample of a study of cytomegalovirus exposure and HLA in healthy donors. Some clones are missing from TCRdb's copy, which holds only in-frame ones; the method was immunoSEQ multiplex PCR. The table has about 130,000 clones, about 90% seen once; the top ten hold roughly 1.4%. The source material was PBMCs. Receptors originate from a man aged 30-40 years in good health and CMV-seronegative. Each CDR3 is given with its conserved first and last residue. The D gene is left open where the match is weak. Size is omitted from some rows. Given values are once, few, many or a class for expanded clones.

CASSLLSGRALETQYF,TGTGCCAGCAGCTTATTGAGCGGGAGGGCCCTGGAGACCCAGTACTTC,TRBV7-9,once,TRBJ2-5,TRBD2
CASSLDLDVEQFF,TGTGCCAGCAGCTTGGATCTAGACGTTGAGCAGTTCTTC,TRBV5-6,-,TRBJ2-1,-
CASTKGNPWGYNEQFF,TGTGCCAGTACTAAGGGGAATCCCTGGGGCTACAATGAGCAGTTCTTC,TRBV19,-,TRBJ2-1,-
CASSLWQGGQGDSPLHF,TGTGCCAGCAGCTTATGGCAGGGCGGGCAGGGGGATTCACCCCTCCACTTT,TRBV7-2,-,TRBJ1-6,TRBD1
CASSQDPVRGVFNEQFF,TGCGCCAGCAGCCAAGATCCGGTCAGGGGCGTTTTCAATGAGCAGTTCTTC,TRBV4-1,-,TRBJ2-1,-
CSGGFNEQFF,TGCAGCGGCGGGTTCAATGAGCAGTTCTTC,TRBV29-1,-,TRBJ2-1,-
CASSGVYPYYEQYF,TGTGCCAGCAGCGGAGTGTACCCTTACTACGAGCAGTACTTC,TRBV6-1,-,TRBJ2-7,-
CASSREAPSYNEQFF,TGCGCCAGCAGCCGCGAGGCCCCCAGCTACAATGAGCAGTTCTTC,TRBV5-1,-,TRBJ2-1,-
CASSSPTSGRGTQYF,TGTGCCAGCAGTTCCCCGACTAGCGGGAGGGGGACCCAGTACTTC,TRBV6-5,-,TRBJ2-5,TRBD2
CASRALAGNEQFF,TGTGCCAGCAGGGCTCTAGCGGGCAATGAGCAGTTCTTC,TRBV7-2,-,TRBJ2-1,TRBD2
CASSDRDRGKLNYGYTF,TGTGCCAGCAGCGACCGGGACAGGGGGAAACTTAACTATGGCTACACCTTC,TRBV7-2,-,TRBJ1-2,TRBD1
CASSSGFYYEQYF,TGTGCCAGCAGCTCAGGGTTTTATTACGAGCAGTACTTC,TRBV7-9,-,TRBJ2-7,-
CASSFGLAGGETQYF,TGTGCCAGCAGCTTTGGTCTGGCGGGAGGAGAGACCCAGTACTTC,TRBV5-4,-,TRBJ2-5,TRBD2
CASGTSEADTQYF,TGTGCCAGCGGGACTAGCGAAGCAGATACGCAGTATTTT,TRBV6-6,-,TRBJ2-3,TRBD2
CASSSEGEYSEAFF,TGTGCCAGCAGCTCCGAGGGGGAGTATTCTGAAGCTTTCTTT,TRBV11-3,-,TRBJ1-1,-
CASSPSDGKNQPQHF,TGTGCCAGCTCACCCTCGGACGGGAAAAATCAGCCCCAGCATTTT,TRBV18,-,TRBJ1-5,-
CASRFREGYGYTF,TGCGCCAGCAGGTTTCGTGAGGGCTATGGCTACACCTTC,TRBV5-1,-,TRBJ1-2,-
CASSLGQHNEQFF,TGTGCCAGCAGCTTAGGGCAGCACAATGAGCAGTTCTTC,TRBV7-3,once,TRBJ2-1,-
CASSAQGGLKTEAFF,TGTGCCAGCAGCGCACAGGGTGGGTTGAAGACTGAAGCTTTCTTT,TRBV5-4,-,TRBJ1-1,-
CASSSLLTGGSYEQYF,TGTGCCAGCAGTTCCCTCCTGACAGGAGGATCCTACGAGCAGTACTTC,TRBV27,-,TRBJ2-7,-
CASSLQQDTNTEAFF,TGTGCCAGCTCACTACAACAGGACACGAACACTGAAGCTTTCTTT,TRBV18,-,TRBJ1-1,-
CAWSVDREGDTQYF,TGTGCCTGGAGTGTAGATCGGGAGGGAGATACGCAGTATTTT,TRBV30,-,TRBJ2-3,TRBD2
CASSLASRLAGETQYF,TGTGCCAGCAGCTTAGCATCGAGACTAGCTGGGGAGACCCAGTACTTC,TRBV7-9,-,TRBJ2-5,TRBD2
CASTEIGSEAFF,TGTGCCAGCACTGAAATCGGGTCTGAAGCTTTCTTT,TRBV6-1,few,TRBJ1-1,-
CASSVEGGLAGVYNEQFF,TGTGCCAGCAGCGTAGAGGGGGGACTAGCGGGAGTTTACAATGAGCAGTTCTTC,TRBV9,-,TRBJ2-1,TRBD2
CASSTTGAYEQYF,TGTGCCAGCAGCACGACAGGGGCCTACGAGCAGTACTTC,TRBV7-2,-,TRBJ2-7,TRBD1
CASSLRTSGPHEQYF,TGTGCCAGCAGCCTACGGACTAGCGGTCCCCACGAGCAGTACTTC,TRBV11-3,few,TRBJ2-7,TRBD2
CARKRDRTDTQYF,TGTGCCAGGAAGCGGGATCGCACAGATACGCAGTATTTT,TRBV19,-,TRBJ2-3,TRBD2
CASSLQSSFNYGYTF,TGTGCCAGCAGCTTACAGTCATCTTTTAACTATGGCTACACCTTC,TRBV7-2,-,TRBJ1-2,-
CASSQVVRAGYGYTF,TGCGCCAGCAGCCAAGTGGTACGGGCAGGGTATGGCTACACCTTC,TRBV4-1,-,TRBJ1-2,-
CAWSVGGSSYEQYF,TGTGCCTGGAGTGTAGGCGGGAGCTCCTACGAGCAGTACTTC,TRBV30,-,TRBJ2-7,TRBD2
CASSPGLVYNEQFF,TGTGCCAGCAGCCCGGGGTTGGTCTACAATGAGCAGTTCTTC,TRBV7-2,-,TRBJ2-1,-
CASSPGQGDQPQHF,TGTGCCAGCTCACCCGGGCAGGGGGACCAGCCCCAGCATTTT,TRBV18,-,TRBJ1-5,TRBD1
CATSSGSPTDTQYF,TGTGCCACCTCTAGCGGGAGCCCAACAGATACGCAGTATTTT,TRBV9,-,TRBJ2-3,TRBD2
CSAYGEGTSGANVLTF,TGCAGCGCTTACGGGGAGGGGACCTCTGGGGCCAACGTCCTGACTTTC,TRBV29-1,-,TRBJ2-6,TRBD2
CASSPPQQGAGANTEAFF,TGTGCCAGCTCACCACCTCAACAGGGAGCGGGGGCTAACACTGAAGCTTTCTTT,TRBV18,-,TRBJ1-1,-
CASSLALTAIGTDTQYF,TGTGCCAGCAGCTTAGCGCTGACAGCCATAGGCACAGATACGCAGTATTTT,TRBV7-2,-,TRBJ2-3,-
CASSRDSPLHF,TGTGCCAGCAGCCGTGATTCACCCCTCCACTTT,TRBV7-9,-,TRBJ1-6,-
CASSSLAGGPSNEQFF,TGTGCCAGCAGCTCCCTAGCGGGAGGCCCTTCTAATGAGCAGTTCTTC,TRBV11-2,-,TRBJ2-1,TRBD2
CASSQYSKRGTSNEQFF,TGTGCCAGCAGCCAATACAGTAAACGCGGGACTAGCAATGAGCAGTTCTTC,TRBV7-9,once,TRBJ2-1,TRBD2
CASSIRGYSYNEQFF,TGTGCCAGTAGTATCAGGGGTTACTCCTACAATGAGCAGTTCTTC,TRBV19,-,TRBJ2-1,-